This TCR beta chain came from a study of graft-versus-host responses after intestinal transplantation. Overall study context: Tacrolimus plus steroids were given to all recipients for around three years, preceded by anti-thymocyte globulin induction.

A remark on this clone: What it binds is not known.

The CDR3 extends over 14 amino acids. The J segment lost 4 bases and the V segment lost 7 bases, leaving 9 bases of the junction unmatched. Germline CDR1 is SNHLY and CDR2 is FYNNEI. Using immunoSEQ multiplex PCR, the repertoire was profiled, and TCRdb retains in-frame clones only, with some absent. The sample has 75,000 to 100,000 clones, roughly 87% seen once. The TCR originated in a human donor who received an intestinal transplant. The V and J genes are TRBV2 and TRBJ1-2; 7 positions match TRBD1. The sample consisted of unstimulated CD8+ T cells sorted from spleen or lymph node cells, taken before intestinal transplant. CDR3 sequence (DNA): TGTGCCAGCAACCTGGAACAGGGGAGCTATGGCTACACCTTC. Residues: CASNLEQGSYGYTF.